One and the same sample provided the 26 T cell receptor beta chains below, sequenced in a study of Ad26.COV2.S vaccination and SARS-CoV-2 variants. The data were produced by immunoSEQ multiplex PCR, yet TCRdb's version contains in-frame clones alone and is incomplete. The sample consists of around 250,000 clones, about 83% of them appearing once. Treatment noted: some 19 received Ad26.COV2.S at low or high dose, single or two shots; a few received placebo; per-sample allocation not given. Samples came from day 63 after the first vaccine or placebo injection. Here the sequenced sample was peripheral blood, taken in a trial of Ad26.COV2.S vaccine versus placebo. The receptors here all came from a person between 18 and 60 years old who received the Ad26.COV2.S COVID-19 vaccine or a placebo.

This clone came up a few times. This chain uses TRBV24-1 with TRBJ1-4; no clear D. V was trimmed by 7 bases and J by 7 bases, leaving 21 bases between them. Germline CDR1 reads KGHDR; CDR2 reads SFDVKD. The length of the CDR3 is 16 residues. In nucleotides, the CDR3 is TGTGCCACCAGGTATATCGTCCCGGGCTTAGGTGAAAAACTGTTTTTT. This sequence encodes CATRYIVPGLGEKLFF.

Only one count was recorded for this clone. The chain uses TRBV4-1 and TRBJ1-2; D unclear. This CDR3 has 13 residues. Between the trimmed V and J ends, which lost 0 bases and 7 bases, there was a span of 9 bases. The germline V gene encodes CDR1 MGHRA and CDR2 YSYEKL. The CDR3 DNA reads TGCGCCAGCAGCCAAGAGCAGAGGGTTGGCTACACCTTC. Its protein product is CASSQEQRVGYTF.

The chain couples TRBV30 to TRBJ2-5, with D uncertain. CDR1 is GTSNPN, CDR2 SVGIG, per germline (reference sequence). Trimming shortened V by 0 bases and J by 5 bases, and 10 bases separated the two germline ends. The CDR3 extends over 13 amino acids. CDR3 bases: TGTGCCTGGAGTGTTGGAAGGTTTGAGACCCAGTACTTC. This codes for CAWSVGRFETQYF.

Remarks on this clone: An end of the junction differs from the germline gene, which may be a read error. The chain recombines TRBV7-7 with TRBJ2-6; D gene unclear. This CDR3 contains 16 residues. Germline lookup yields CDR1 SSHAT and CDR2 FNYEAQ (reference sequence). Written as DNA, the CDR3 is TGTGCTAGCAGCAACGACGGCAGCTCTGGGGCCAACGTCCTGACTTTC. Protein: CASSNDGSSGANVLTF.

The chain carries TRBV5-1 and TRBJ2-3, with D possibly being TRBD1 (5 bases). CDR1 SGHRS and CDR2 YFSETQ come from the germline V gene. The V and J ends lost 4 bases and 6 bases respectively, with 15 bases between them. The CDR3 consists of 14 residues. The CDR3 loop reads CASSERAPGDTQYF. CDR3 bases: TGCGCCAGCAGCGAAAGGGCCCCAGGGGATACGCAGTATTTT. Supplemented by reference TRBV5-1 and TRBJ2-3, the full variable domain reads KAGVTQTPRYLIKTRGQQVTLSCSPISGHRSVSWYQQTPGQGLQFLFEYFSETQRNKGNFPGRFSGRQFSNSRSEMNVSTLELGDSALYLCASSERAPGDTQYFGPGTRLTVL.

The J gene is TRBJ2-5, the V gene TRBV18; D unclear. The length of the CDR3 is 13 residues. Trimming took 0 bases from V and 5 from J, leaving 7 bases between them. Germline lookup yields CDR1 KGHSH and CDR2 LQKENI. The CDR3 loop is CASSPPSVETQYF. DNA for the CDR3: TGTGCCAGCTCACCACCCTCCGTGGAGACCCAGTACTTC.

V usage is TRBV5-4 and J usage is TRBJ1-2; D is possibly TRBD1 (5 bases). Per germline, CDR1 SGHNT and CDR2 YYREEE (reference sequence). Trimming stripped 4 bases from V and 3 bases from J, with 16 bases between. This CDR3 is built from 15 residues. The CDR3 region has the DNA TGTGCCAGCAGCGACCTTGGTACGGGACACTATGGCTACACCTTC. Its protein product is CASSDLGTGHYGYTF.

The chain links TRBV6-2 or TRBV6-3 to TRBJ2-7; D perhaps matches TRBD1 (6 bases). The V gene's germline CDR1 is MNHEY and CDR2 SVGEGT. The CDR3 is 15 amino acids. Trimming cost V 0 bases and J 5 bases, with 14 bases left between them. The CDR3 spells CASSYSTGPRHEQYF. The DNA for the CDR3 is TGTGCCAGCAGTTACTCGACAGGACCACGCCACGAGCAGTACTTC.

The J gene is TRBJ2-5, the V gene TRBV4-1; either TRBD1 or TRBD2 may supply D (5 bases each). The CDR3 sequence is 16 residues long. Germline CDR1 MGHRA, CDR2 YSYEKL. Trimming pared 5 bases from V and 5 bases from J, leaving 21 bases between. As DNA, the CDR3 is TGCGCCAGCAGCAACTGGGAAGGGGAGATCGGGGAGACCCAGTACTTC. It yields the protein CASSNWEGEIGETQYF.

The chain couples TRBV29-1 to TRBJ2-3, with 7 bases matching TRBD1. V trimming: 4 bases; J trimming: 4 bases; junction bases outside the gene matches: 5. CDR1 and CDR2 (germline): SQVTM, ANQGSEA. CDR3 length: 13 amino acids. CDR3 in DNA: TGCAGCGTTGCCAGGGGGAATGCAGATACGCAGTATTTT. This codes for CSVARGNADTQYF.

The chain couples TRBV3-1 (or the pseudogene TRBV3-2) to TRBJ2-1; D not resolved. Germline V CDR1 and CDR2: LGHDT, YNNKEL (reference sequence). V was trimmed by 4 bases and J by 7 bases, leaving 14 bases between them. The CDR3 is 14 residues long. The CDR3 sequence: CASSPVSSTNEQFF. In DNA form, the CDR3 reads TGTGCCAGCAGCCCCGTGAGCTCCACTAATGAGCAGTTCTTC.

CDR3 protein: CASSQLKGSISGANVLTF. The DNA of the CDR3 is TGTGCCAGCAGCCAATTAAAAGGGAGTATCTCTGGGGCCAACGTCCTGACTTTC. This chain links TRBV4-2 with TRBJ2-6, with D possibly being TRBD2 (5 bases). The CDR3 has 18 residues. Looked up from germline, CDR1 is LGHNA and CDR2 is YNFKEQ. V was clipped by 2 bases and J by 0 bases, with 14 bases between them.

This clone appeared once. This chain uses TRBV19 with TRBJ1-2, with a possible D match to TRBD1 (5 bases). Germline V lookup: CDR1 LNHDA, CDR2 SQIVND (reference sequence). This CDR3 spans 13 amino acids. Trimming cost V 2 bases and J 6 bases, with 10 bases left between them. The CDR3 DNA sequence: TGTGCCAGTAGTATACAGGGCCCCCATGGCTACACCTTC. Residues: CASSIQGPHGYTF. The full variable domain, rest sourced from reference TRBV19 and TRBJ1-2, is DGGITQSPKYLFRKEGQNVTLSCEQNLNHDAMYWYRQDPGQGLRLIYYSQIVNDFQKGDIAEGYSVSREKKESFPLTVTSAQKNPTAFYLCASSIQGPHGYTFGSGTRLTVV.

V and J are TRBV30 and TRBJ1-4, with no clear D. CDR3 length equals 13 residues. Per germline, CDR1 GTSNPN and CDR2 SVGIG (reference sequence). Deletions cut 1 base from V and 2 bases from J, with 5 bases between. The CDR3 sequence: CAWSGWTNEKLFF. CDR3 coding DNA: TGTGCCTGGAGTGGGTGGACTAATGAAAAACTGTTTTTT.

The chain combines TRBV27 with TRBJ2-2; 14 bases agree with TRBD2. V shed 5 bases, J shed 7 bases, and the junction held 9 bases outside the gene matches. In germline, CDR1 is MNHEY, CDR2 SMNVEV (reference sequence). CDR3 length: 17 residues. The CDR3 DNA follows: TGTGCCAGCAGTAAGGGACTAGCGGGGGCCTTGGGCGGGGAGCTGTTTTTT. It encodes CASSKGLAGALGGELFF.

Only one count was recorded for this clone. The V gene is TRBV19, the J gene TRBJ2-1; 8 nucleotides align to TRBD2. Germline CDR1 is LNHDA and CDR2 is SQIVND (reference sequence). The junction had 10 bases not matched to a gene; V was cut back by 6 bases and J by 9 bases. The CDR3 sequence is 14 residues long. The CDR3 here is CASRFRGGLGEQFF. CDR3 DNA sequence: TGTGCCAGTAGGTTTCGGGGGGGCCTGGGTGAGCAGTTCTTC.

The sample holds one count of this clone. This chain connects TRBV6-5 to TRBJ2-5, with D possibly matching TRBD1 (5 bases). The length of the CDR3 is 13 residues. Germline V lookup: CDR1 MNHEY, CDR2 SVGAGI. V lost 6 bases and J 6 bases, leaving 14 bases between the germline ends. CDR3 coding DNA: TGTGCCAGCAGAACCTCAGGGCGGCAGACCCAGTACTTC. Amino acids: CASRTSGRQTQYF.

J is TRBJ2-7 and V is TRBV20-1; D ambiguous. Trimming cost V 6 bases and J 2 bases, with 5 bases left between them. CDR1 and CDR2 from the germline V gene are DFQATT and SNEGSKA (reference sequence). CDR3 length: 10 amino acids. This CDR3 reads CSALTYEQYF. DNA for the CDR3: TGCAGTGCGCTAACCTACGAGCAGTACTTC.

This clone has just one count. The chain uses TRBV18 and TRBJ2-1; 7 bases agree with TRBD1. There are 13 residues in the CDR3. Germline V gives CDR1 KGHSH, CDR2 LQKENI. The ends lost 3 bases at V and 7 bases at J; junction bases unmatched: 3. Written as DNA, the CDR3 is TGTGCCAGCTCACCGACAGGGTTAAATGAGCAGTTCTTC. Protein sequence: CASSPTGLNEQFF.

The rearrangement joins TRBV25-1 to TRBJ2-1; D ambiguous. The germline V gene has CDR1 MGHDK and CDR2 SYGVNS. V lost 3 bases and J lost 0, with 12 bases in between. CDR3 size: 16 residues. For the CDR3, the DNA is TGTGCCAGCAGTGATTCTTCCCAGAGCTCCTACAATGAGCAGTTCTTC. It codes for CASSDSSQSSYNEQFF.

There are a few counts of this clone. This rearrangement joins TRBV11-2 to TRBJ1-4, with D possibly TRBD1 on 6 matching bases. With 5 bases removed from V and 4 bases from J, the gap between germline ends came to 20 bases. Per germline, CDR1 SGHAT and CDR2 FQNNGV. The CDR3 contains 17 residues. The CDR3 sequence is CASSATQGQIGNEKLFF. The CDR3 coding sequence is TGTGCCAGCAGCGCAACACAGGGTCAGATAGGTAATGAAAAACTGTTTTTT.

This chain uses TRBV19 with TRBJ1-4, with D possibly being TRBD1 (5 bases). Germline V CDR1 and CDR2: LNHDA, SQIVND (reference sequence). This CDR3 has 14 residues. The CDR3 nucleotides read TGTGACCTTCCCGACAGCGCAACTAATGAAAAACTGTTTTTT. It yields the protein CDLPDSATNEKLFF. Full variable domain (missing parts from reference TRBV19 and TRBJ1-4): DGGITQSPKYLFRKEGQNVTLSCEQNLNHDAMYWYRQDPGQGLRLIYYSQIVNDFQKGDIAEGYSVSREKKESFPLTVTSAQKNPTAFYLCDLPDSATNEKLFFGSGTQLSVL.

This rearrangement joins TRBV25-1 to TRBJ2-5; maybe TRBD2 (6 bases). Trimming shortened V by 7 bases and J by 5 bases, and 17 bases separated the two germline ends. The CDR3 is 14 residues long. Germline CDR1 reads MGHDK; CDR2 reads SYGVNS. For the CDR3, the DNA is TGTGCCAGCATACATTCTGGGGGGTTCGAGACCCAGTACTTC. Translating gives CASIHSGGFETQYF.

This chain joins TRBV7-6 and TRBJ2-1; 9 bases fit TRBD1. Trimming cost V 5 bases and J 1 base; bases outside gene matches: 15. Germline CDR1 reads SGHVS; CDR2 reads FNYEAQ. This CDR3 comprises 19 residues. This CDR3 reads CASSRTGGQGLWSYNEQFF. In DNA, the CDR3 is TGTGCCAGCAGCCGAACTGGAGGACAGGGGCTCTGGTCCTACAATGAGCAGTTCTTC.

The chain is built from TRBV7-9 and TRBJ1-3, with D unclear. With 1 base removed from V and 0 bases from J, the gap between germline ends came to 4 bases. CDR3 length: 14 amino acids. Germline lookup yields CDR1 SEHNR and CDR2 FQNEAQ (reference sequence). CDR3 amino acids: CASSLEISGNTIYF. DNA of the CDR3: TGTGCCAGCAGCTTAGAGATCTCTGGAAACACCATATATTTT.

The CDR3 bases are TGTGCCAGCAGTCTGACAGGGTGGAGCACAGATACGCAGTATTTT. Encoded protein: CASSLTGWSTDTQYF. The rearrangement joins TRBV3-1 (or the pseudogene TRBV3-2) to TRBJ2-3; 7 bases are a match to TRBD1. Germline loops: CDR1 LGHDT, CDR2 YNNKEL (reference sequence). The junction had 6 bases not matched to a gene; V was cut back by 6 bases and J by 0 bases. CDR3 size: 15 residues.